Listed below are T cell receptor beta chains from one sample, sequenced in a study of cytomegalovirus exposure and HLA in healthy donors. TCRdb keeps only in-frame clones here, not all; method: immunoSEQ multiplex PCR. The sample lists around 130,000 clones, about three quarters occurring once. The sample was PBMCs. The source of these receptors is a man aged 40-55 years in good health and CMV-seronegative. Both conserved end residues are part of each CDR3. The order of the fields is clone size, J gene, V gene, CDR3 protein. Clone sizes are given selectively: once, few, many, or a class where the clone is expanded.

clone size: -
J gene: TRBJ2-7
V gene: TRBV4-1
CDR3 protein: CASSQVRPTPGQGGYEQYF

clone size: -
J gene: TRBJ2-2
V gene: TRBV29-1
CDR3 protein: CSVRDRGITGELFF

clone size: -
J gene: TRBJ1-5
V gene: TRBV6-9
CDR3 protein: CASTKMDRGLPNSNQPQHF

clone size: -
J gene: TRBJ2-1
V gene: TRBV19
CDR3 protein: CASSSRTQGGLNNEQFF

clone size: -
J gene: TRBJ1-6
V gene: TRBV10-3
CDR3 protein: CAISPTGDKGSPLHF

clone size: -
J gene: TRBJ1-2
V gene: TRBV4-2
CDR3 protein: CASSQDRPATGDGYTF

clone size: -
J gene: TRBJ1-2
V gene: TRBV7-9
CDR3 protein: CASSFRGINYGYTF

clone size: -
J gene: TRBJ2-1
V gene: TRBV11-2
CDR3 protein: CASSLEGTGAIYNEQFF

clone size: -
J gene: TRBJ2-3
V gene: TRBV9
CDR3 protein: CASSSAVTDTQYF

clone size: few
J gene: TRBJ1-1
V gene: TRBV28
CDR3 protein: CASSLSRDRFMNTEAFF

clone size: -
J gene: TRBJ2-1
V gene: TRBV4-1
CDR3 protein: CASSPPGVSSYNEQFF

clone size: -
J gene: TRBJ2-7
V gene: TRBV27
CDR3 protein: CASSFSLAYEQYF

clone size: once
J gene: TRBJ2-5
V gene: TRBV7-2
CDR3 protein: CASSPRTSGSKQTQYF

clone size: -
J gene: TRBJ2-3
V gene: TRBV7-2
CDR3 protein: CASRDQGRTQYF

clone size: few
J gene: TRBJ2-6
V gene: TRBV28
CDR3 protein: CATRTGAGANVLTF

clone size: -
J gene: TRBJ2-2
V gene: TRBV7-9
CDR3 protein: CASSLGTYLWGANTGELFF

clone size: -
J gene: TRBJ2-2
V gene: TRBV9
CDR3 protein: CASSVAGGLHTGELFF

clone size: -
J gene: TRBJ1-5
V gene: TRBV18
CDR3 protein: CASSQTGGYNQPQHF

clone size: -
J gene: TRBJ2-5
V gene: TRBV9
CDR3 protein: CASSVVGGQEGETQYF

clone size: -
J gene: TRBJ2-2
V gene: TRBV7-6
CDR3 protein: CASSLERGANTGELFF

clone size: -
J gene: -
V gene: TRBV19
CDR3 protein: CATGGTESRSYEQYF

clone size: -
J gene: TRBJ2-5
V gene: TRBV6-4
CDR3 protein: CASLGGEETQYF

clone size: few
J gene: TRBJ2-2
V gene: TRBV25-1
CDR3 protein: CASSGGLAGVTGELFF

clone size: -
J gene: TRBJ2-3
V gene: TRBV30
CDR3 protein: CAWSVSGRGGTDTQYF

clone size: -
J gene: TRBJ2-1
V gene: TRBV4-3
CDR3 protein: CASSQEGSGGYNEQFF

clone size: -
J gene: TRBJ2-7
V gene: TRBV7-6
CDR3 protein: CASSPWTGKGREQYF

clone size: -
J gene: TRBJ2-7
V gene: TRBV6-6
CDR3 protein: CASSYGVAEQYF

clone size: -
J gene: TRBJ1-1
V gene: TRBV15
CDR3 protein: CATSRDRGTNTEAFF

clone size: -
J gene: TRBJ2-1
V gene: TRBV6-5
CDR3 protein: CASSSLAGGYNEQFF

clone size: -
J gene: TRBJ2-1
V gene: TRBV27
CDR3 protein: CASSPMPIMGAGTMKQFF

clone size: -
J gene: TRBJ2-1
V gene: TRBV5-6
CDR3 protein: CASSVINEQFF

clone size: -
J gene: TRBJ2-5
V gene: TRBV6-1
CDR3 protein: CASSGVSGGLGIGKETQYF